This T cell receptor beta chain was sequenced in a study of CD8+ T cells in alopecia areata. Study summary: Twice daily, treated patients received 5 to 10 mg of oral tofacitinib.

RNA extraction and reverse transcription yielded cDNA as sequencing template. The protocol was immunoSEQ multiplex PCR, while the TCRdb copy is restricted to in-frame clones and leaves out a portion. The sample holds around 150,000 clones, 50% to 65% seen once. Germline V lookup: CDR1 LGHNA, CDR2 YNFKEQ. CDR3 length: 14 amino acids. V lost 3 bases, J lost 8 bases, and 3 bases stayed unmatched. The table lists this clone with a few counts. Treatment meaning: oral pan-JAK inhibitor, 5-10 mg twice daily. The receptor's source is a human donor with alopecia areata. The starting material was CD4+ T cells sorted from blood, obtained at week 24, from a patient treated with tofacitinib. V is TRBV4-2 and J is TRBJ1-4; 10 bases are a match to TRBD1. The CDR3: CASSQDRGREKLFF. As DNA, the CDR3 is TGTGCCAGCAGCCAGGACAGGGGGAGGGAAAAACTGTTTTTT.